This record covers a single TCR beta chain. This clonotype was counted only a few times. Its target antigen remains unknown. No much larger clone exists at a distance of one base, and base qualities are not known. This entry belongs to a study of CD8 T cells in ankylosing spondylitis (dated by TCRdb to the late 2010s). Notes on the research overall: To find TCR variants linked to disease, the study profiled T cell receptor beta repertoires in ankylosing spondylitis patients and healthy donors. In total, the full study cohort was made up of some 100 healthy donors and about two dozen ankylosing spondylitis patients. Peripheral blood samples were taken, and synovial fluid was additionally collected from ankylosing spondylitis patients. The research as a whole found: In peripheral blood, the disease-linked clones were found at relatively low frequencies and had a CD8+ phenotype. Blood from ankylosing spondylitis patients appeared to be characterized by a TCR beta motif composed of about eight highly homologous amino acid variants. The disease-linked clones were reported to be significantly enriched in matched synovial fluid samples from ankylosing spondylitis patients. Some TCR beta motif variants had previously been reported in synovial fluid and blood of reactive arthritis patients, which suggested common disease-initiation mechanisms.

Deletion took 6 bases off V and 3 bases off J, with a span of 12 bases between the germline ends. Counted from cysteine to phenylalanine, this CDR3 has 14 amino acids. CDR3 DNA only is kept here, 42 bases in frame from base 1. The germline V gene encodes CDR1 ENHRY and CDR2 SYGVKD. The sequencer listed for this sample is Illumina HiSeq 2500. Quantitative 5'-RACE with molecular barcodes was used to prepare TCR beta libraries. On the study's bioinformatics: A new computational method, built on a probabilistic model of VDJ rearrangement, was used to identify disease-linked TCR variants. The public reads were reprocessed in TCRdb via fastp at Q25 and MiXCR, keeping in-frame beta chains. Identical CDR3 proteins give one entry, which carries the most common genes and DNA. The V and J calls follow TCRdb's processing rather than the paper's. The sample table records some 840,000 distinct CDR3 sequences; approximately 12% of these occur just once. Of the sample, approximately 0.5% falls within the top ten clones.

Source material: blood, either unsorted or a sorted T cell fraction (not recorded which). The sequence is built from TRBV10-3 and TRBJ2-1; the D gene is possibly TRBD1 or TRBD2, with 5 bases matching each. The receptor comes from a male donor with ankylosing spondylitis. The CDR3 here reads CAIRGTGNYNEQFF. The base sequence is TGTGCCATCAGGGGGACGGGGAACTACAATGAGCAGTTCTTC.